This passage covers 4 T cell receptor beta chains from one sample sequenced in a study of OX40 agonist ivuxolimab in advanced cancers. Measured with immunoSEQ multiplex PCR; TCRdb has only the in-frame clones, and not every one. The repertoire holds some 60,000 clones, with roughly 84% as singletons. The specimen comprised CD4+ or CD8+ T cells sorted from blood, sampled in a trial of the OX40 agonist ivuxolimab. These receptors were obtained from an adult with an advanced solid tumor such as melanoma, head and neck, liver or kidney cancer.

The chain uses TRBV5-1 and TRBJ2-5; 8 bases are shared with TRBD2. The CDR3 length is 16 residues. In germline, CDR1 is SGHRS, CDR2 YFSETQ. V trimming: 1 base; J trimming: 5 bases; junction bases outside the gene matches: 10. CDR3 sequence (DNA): TGCGCCAGCAGCTTGCTGGACGGGAGGGTCGAGGAGACCCAGTACTTC. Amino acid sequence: CASSLLDGRVEETQYF.

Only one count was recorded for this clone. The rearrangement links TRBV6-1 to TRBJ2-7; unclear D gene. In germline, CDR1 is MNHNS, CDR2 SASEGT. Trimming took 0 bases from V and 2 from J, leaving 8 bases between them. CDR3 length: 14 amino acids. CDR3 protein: CASSEAQAAYEQYF. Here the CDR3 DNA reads TGTGCCAGCAGTGAAGCGCAGGCAGCCTACGAGCAGTACTTC.

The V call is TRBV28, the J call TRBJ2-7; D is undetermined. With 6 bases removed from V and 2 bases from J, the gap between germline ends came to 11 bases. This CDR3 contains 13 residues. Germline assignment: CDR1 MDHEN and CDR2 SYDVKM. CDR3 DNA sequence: TGTGCCAGCAGCCCCCCGGGCACCTACGAGCAGTACTTC. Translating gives CASSPPGTYEQYF.

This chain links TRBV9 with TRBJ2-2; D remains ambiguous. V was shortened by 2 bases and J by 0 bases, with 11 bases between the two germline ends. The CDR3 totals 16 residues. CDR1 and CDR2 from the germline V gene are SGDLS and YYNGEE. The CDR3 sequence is CASSVGRLPNTGELFF. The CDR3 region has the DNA TGTGCCAGCAGCGTTGGACGTTTGCCGAACACCGGGGAGCTGTTTTTT.